Detailed here is one T cell receptor beta chain. Its antigen is unidentified. The data were obtained in a study of cytomegalovirus exposure and HLA in healthy donors. Clones were sequenced by immunoSEQ multiplex PCR, and TCRdb holds only the in-frame ones, with some missing. The table includes 95,000 to 120,000 clones, about 85% detected once. Overall study findings and caveats: Cytomegalovirus association was assigned to about 180 TCR beta chains.

Material: PBMCs. The TCR sequence derives from a young woman in good health and CMV-seronegative.

The CDR3 DNA is TGTGCCAGCAGCCCCCCAGACGGAGCCTACGAGCAGTACTTC. Amino acid sequence: CASSPPDGAYEQYF. The chain employs TRBV7-9 and TRBJ2-7, with D unresolved. V lost 5 bases and J lost 2, with 13 bases in between. The CDR3 runs to 14 residues. The germline CDR1 and CDR2 sequences are SEHNR and FQNEAQ (reference sequence).